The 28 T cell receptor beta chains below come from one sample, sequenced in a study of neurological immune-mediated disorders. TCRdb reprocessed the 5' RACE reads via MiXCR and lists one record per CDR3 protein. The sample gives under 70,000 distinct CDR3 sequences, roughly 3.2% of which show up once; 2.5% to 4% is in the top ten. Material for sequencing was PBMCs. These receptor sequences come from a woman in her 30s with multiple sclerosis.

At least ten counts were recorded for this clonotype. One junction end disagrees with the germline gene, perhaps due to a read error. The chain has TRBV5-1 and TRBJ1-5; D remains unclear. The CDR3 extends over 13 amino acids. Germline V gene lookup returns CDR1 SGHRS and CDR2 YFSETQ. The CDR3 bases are TGCGCCAGCAGCTTGGGGGAGAATCAGCCCCAGAATTTT. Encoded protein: CASSLGENQPQNF.

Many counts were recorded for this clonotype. The CDR3: CASSLEDQGLTYEQYF. The CDR3 region has the DNA TGTGCCAGCAGCTTAGAGGATCAGGGCTTAACCTACGAGCAGTACTTC. The V gene is TRBV7-9, the J gene TRBJ2-7, with a tentative D call TRBD1 (5 bases). The V gene's germline CDR1 is SEHNR and CDR2 FQNEAQ (reference sequence). The CDR3 runs to 16 residues. Trimming stripped 1 base from V and 2 bases from J, with 15 bases between.

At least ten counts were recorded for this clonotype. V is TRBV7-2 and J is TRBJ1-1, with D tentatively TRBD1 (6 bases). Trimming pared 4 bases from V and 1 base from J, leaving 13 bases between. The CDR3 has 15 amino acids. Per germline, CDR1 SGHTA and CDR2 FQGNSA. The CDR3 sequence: CASSSWGAANTEAFF. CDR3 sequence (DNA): TGTGCCAGCAGCTCCTGGGGGGCGGCGAACACTGAAGCTTTCTTT.

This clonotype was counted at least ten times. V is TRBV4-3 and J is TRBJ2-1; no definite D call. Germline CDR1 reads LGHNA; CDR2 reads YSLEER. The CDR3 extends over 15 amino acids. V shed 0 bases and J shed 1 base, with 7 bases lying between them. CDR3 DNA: TGCGCCAGCAGCCAAGATGGGAATTCCTACAATGAGCAGTTCTTC. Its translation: CASSQDGNSYNEQFF.

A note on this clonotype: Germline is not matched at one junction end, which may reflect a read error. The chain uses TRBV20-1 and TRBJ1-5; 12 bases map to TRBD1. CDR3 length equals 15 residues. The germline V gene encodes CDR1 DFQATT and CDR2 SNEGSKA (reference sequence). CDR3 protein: CSARIGTGGNQPQNF. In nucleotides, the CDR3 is TGCAGTGCTAGGATTGGGACAGGGGGCAATCAGCCCCAGAATTTT.

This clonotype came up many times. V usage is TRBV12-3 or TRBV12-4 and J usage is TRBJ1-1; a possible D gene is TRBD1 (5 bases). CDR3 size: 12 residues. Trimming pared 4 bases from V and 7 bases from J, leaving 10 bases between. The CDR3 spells CASSSQGDEAFF. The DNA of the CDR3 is TGTGCCAGCAGTTCTCAGGGAGATGAAGCTTTCTTT.

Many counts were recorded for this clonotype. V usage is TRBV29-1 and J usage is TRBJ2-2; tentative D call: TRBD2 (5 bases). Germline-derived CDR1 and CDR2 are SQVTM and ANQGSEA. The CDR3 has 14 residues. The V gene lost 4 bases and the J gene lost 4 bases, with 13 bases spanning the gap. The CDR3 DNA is TGCAGCGTTGCTGAGGGCTCGGCCACCGGGGAGCTGTTTTTT. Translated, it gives CSVAEGSATGELFF.

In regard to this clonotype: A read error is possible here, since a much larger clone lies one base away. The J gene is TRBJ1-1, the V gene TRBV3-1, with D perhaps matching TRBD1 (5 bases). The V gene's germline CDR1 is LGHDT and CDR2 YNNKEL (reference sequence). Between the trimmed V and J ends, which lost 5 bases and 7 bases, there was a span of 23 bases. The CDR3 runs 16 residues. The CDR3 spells CASSYTGRGISHEAFF. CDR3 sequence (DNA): TGTGCCAGCAGCTACACAGGACGGGGGATAAGTCATGAAGCTTTCTTT.

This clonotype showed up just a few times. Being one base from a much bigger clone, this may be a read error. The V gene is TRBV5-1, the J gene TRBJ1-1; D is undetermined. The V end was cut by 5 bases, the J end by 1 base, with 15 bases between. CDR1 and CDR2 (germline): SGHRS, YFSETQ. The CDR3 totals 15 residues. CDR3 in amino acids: CASRTTGRTNTEAFF. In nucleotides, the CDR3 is TGCGCCAGCAGAACTACCGGGCGGACGAACACTGAAGCTTTCTTT.

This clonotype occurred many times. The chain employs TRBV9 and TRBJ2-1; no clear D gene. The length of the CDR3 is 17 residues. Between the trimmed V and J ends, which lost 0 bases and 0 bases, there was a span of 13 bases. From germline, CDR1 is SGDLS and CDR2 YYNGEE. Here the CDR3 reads CASSVAPVGSSYNEQFF. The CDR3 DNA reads TGTGCCAGCAGCGTAGCCCCCGTCGGAAGCTCCTACAATGAGCAGTTCTTC.

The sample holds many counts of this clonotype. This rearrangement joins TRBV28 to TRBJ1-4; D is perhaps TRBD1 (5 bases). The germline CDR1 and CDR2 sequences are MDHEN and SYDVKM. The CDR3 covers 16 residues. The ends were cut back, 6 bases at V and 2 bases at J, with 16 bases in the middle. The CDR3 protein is CASSATREGTNEKLFF. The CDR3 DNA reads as TGTGCCAGCAGCGCTACGCGTGAGGGGACTAATGAAAAACTGTTTTTT.

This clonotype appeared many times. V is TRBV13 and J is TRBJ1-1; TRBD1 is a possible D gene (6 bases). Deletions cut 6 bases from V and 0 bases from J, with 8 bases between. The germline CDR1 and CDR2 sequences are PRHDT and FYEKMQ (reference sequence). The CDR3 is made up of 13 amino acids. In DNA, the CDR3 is TGTGCCAGCAGGAGGGACATGAACACTGAAGCTTTCTTT. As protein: CASRRDMNTEAFF.

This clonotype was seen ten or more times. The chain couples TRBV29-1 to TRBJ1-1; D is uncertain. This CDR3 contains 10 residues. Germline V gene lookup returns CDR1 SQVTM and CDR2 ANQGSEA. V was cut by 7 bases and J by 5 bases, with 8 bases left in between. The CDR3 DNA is TGCAGCGCAGAGGTAACTGAAGCTTTCTTT. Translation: CSAEVTEAFF.

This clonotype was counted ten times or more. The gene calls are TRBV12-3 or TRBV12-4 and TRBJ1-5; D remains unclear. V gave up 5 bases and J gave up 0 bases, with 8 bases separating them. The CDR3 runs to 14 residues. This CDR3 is CASSALDSNQPQHF. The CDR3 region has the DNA TGTGCCAGCAGTGCCCTGGATAGCAATCAGCCCCAGCATTTT.

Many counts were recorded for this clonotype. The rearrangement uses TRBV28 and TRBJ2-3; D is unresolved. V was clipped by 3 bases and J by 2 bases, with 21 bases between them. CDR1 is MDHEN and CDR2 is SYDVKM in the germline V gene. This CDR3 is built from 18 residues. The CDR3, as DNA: TGTGCCAGCAGTTTCCCCACCCGGACCGCAACAACCACAGATACGCAGTATTTT. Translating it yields CASSFPTRTATTTDTQYF.

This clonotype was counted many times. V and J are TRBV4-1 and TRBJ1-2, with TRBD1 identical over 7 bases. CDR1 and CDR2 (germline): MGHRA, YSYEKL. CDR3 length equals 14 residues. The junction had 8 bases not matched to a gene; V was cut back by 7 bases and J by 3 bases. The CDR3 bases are TGCGCCAGCACCCGGGGACAGAACGACTATGGCTACACCTTC. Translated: CASTRGQNDYGYTF.

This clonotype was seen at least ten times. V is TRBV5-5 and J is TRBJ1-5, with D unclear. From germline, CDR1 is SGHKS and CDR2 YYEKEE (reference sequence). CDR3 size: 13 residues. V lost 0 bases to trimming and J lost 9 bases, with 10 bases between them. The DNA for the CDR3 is TGTGCCAGCAGCTTGGTGTTTTCCGCGCCCCAGCATTTT. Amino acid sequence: CASSLVFSAPQHF.

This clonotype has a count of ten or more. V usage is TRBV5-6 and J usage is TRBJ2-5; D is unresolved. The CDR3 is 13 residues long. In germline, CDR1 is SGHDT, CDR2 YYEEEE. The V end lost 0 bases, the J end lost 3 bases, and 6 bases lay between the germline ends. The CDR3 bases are TGTGCCAGCAGCTTGGCCCGTAAAGAGACCCAGTACTTC. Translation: CASSLARKETQYF.

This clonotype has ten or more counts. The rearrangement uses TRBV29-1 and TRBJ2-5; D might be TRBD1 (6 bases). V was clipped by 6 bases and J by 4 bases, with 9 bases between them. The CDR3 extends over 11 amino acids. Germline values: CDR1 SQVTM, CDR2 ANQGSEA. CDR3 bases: TGCAGCGTCAGGGGTGCAGAGACCCAGTACTTC. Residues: CSVRGAETQYF.

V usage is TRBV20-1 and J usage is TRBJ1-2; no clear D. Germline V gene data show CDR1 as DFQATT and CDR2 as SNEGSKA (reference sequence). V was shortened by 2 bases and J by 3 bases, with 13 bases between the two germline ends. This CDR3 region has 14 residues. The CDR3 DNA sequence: TGCAGTGCTAGATCCGCGGGGAGTGACTATGGCTACACCTTC. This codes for CSARSAGSDYGYTF.

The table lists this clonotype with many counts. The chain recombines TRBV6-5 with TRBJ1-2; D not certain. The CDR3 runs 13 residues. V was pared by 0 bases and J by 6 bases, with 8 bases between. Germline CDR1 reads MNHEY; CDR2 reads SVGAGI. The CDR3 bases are TGTGCCAGCAGTTACTCGGTAGAGCATGGCTACACCTTC. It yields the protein CASSYSVEHGYTF.

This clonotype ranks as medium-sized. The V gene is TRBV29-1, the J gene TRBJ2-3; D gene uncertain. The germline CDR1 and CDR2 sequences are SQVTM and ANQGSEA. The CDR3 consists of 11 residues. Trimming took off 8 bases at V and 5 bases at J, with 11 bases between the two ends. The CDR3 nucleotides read TGCAGCCGATACCATAGAGATACGCAGTATTTT. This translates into CSRYHRDTQYF.

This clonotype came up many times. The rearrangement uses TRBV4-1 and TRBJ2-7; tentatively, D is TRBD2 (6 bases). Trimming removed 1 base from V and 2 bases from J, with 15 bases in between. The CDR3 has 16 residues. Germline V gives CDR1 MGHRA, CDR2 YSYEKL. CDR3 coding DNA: TGCGCCAGCAGCCAAGCCTTGCGGGGCCCCACCTACGAGCAGTACTTC. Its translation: CASSQALRGPTYEQYF.

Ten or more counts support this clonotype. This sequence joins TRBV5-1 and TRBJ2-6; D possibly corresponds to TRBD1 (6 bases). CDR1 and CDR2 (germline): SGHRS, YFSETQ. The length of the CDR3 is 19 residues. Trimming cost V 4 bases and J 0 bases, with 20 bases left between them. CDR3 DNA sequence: TGCGCCAGCAGCCTGACAAGACAGGCCGCTGGCTCTGGGGCCAACGTCCTGACTTTC. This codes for CASSLTRQAAGSGANVLTF.

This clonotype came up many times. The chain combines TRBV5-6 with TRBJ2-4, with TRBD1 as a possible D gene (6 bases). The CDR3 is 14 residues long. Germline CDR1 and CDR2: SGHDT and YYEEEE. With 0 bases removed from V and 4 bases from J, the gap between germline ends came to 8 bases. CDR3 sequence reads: CASSLGRGKNIQYF. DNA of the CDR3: TGTGCCAGCAGCTTGGGCAGGGGAAAAAACATTCAGTACTTC. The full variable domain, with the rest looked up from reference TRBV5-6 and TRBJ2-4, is DAGVTQSPTHLIKTRGQQVTLRCSPKSGHDTVSWYQQALGQGPQFIFQYYEEEERQRGNFPDRFSGHQFPNYSSELNVNALLLGDSALYLCASSLGRGKNIQYFGAGTRLSVL.

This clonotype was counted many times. CDR3 region: CASRPMGENIQYF. The CDR3 DNA follows: TGTGCCAGCAGGCCTATGGGTGAGAACATTCAGTACTTC. The chain links TRBV6-5 to TRBJ2-4; D not certain. The CDR3 consists of 13 residues. V lost 6 bases and J lost 7, with 13 bases in between. CDR1 is MNHEY and CDR2 is SVGAGI in the germline V gene.

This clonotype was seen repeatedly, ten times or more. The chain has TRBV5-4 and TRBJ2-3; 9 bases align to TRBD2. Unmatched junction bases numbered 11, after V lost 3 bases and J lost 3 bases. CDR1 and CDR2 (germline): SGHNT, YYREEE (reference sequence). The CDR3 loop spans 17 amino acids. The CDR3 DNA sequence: TGTGCCAGCAGCTCCCACCCTAGCGGGGTCATGACAGATACGCAGTATTTT. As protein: CASSSHPSGVMTDTQYF.

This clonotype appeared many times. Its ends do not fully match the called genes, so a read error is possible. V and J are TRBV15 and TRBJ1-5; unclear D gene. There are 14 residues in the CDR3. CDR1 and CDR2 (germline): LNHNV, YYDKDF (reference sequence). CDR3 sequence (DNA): TGTGCCACCAGCATAGGAGAGCCCAATCAGCCCCAGAATTTT. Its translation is CATSIGEPNQPQNF.